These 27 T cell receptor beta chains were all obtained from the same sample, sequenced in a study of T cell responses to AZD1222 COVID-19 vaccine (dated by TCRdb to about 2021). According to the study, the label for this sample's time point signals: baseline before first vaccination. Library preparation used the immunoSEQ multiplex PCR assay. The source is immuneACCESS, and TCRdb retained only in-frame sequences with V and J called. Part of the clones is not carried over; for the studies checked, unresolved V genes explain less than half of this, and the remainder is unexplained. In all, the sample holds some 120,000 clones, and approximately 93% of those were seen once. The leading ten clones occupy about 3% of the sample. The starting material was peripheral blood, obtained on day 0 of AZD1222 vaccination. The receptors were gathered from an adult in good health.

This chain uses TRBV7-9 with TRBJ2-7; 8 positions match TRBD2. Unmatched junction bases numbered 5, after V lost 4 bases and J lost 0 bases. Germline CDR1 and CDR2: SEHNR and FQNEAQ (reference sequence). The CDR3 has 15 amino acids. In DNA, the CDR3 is TGTGCCAGCAGCTATACTAGCGGAAGCTCCTACGAGCAGTACTTC. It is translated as CASSYTSGSSYEQYF. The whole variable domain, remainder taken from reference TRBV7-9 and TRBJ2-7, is DTGVSQNPRHKITKRGQNVTFRCDPISEHNRLYWYRQTLGQGPEFLTYFQNEAQLEKSRLLSDRFSAERPKGSFSTLEIQRTEQGDSAMYLCASSYTSGSSYEQYFGPGTRLTVT.

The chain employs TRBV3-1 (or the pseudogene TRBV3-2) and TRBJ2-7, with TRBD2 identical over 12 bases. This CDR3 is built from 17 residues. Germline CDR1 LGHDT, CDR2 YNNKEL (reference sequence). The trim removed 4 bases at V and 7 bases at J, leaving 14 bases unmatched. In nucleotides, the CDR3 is TGTGCCAGCAGCCGGGGGACTAGCGGGTTGGCCCCGGGGGAGCAGTACTTC. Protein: CASSRGTSGLAPGEQYF.

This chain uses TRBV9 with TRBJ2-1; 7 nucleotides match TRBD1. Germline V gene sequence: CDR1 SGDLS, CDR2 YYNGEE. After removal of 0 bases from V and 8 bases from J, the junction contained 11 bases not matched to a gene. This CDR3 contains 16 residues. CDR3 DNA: TGTGCCAGCAGCGTAGAACAGGGGACGTTAGCCGATGAGCAGTTCTTC. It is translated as CASSVEQGTLADEQFF.

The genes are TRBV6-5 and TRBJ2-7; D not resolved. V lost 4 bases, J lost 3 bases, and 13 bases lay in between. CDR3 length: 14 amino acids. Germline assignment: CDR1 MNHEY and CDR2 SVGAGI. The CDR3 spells CASSSRSANYEQYF. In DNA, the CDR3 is TGTGCCAGCAGTTCGCGATCGGCGAACTACGAGCAGTACTTC.

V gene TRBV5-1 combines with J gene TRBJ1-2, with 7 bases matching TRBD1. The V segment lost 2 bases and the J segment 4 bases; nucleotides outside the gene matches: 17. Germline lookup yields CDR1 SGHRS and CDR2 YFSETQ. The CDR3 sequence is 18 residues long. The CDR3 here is CASSLTSRGGTVTYGYTF. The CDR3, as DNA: TGCGCCAGCAGCTTAACGTCCAGGGGTGGGACAGTCACCTATGGCTACACCTTC.

Here the CDR3 reads CASSIAGYGYTF. The CDR3 DNA is TGTGCCAGCAGTATAGCGGGCTATGGCTACACCTTC. The chain employs TRBV27 and TRBJ1-2; D not resolved. This CDR3 region has 12 residues. Trimming pared 5 bases from V and 4 bases from J, leaving 8 bases between. Germline CDR1 MNHEY, CDR2 SMNVEV (reference sequence).

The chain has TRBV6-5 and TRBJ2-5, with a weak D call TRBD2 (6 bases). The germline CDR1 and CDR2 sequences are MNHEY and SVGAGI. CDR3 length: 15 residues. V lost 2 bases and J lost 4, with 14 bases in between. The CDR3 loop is CASSYGAEEGETQYF. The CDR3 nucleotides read TGTGCCAGCAGTTACGGGGCCGAGGAGGGAGAGACCCAGTACTTC.

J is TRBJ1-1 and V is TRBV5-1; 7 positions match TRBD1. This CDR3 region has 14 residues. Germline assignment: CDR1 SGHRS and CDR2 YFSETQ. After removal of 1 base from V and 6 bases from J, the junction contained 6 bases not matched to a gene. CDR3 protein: CASSLTGVRAEAFF. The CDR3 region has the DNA TGCGCCAGCAGCTTGACAGGGGTTAGGGCTGAAGCTTTCTTT.

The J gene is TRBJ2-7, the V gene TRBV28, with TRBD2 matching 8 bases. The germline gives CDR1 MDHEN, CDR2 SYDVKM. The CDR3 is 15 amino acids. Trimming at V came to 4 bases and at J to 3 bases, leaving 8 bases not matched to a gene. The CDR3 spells CASSSPGAGGYEQYF. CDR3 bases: TGTGCCAGCAGTTCCCCCGGGGCGGGAGGCTACGAGCAGTACTTC.

The CDR3 DNA is TGTGCCAGCAGCTTAGGGTCAGGCCCGAATCCTGCCCCGCGAAGCACCGGGGAGCTGTTTTTT. Residues: CASSLGSGPNPAPRSTGELFF. The V call is TRBV7-3, the J call TRBJ2-2; no firm D call. The CDR3 has 21 residues. CDR1 is SGHTA and CDR2 is FQGTGA in the germline V gene. The V and J ends lost 2 bases and 4 bases respectively, with 29 bases between them. The whole variable domain, filled in from reference TRBV7-3 and TRBJ2-2, reads GAGVSQTPSNKVTEKGKYVELRCDPISGHTALYWYRQSLGQGPEFLIYFQGTGAADDSGLPNDRFFAVRPEGSVSTLKIQRTERGDSAVYLCASSLGSGPNPAPRSTGELFFGEGSRLTVL.

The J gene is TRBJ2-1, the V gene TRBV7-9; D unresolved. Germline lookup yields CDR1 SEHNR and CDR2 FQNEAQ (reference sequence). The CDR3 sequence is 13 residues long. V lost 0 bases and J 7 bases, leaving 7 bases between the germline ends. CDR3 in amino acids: CASSLALENEQFF. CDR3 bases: TGTGCCAGCAGCTTAGCGCTGGAGAATGAGCAGTTCTTC.

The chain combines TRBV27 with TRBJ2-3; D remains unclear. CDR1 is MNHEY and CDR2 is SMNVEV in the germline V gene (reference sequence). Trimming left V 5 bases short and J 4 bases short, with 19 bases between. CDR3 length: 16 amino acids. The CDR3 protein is CASSLPPYLDPDTQYF. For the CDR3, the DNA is TGTGCCAGCAGTCTCCCCCCCTACTTAGACCCAGATACGCAGTATTTT.

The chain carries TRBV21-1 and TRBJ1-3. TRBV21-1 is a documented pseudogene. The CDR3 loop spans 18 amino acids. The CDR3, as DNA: TGTGCCAGCAGCAAAGAAGGGTCACGGACTCACTCTGGAAACACCATATATTTT. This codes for CASSKEGSRTHSGNTIYF.

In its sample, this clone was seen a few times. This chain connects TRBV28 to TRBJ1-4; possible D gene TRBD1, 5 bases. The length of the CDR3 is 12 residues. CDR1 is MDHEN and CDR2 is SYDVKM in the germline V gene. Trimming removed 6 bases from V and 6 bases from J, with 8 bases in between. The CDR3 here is CASRGVDEKLFF. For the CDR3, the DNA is TGTGCCAGCAGAGGGGTGGATGAAAAACTGTTTTTT.

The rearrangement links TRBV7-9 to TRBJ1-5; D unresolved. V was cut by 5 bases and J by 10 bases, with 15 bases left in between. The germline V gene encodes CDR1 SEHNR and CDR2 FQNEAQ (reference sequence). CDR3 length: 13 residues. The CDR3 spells CASSPPDGQPQHF. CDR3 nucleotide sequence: TGTGCCAGCAGCCCACCGGACGGCCAACCCCAGCATTTT.

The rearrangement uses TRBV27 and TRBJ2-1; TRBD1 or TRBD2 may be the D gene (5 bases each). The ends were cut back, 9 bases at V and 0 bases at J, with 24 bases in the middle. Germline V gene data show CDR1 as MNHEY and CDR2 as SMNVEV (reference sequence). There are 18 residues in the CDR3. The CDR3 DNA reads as TGTGCCAGTAACAGTCGGAGGAGAGGGGAGAGCTCCTACAATGAGCAGTTCTTC. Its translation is CASNSRRRGESSYNEQFF.

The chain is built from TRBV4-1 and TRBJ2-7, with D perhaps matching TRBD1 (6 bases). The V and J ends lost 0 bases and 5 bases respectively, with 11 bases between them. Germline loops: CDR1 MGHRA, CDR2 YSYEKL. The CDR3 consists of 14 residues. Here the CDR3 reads CASSQDRGTDEQYF. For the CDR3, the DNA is TGCGCCAGCAGCCAAGATAGGGGGACGGACGAGCAGTACTTC.

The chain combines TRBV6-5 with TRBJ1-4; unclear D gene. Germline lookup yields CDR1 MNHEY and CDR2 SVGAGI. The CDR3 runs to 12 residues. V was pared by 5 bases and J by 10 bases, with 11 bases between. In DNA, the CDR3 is TGTGCCAGCAGTCTTAACTTTTTAAAACTGTTTTTT. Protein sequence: CASSLNFLKLFF.

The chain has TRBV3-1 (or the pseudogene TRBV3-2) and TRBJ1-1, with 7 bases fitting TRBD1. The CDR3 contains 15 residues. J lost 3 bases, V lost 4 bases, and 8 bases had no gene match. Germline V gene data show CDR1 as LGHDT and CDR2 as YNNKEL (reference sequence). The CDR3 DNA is TGTGCCAGCAGCCGACAGGGCGGAGGGGACACTGAAGCTTTCTTT. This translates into CASSRQGGGDTEAFF.

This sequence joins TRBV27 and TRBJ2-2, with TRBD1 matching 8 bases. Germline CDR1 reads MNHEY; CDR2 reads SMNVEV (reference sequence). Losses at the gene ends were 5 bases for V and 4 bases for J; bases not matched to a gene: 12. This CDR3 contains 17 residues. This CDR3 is CASSPTTRQGSTGELFF. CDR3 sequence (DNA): TGTGCCAGCAGTCCAACCACCCGACAGGGGAGCACCGGGGAGCTGTTTTTT.

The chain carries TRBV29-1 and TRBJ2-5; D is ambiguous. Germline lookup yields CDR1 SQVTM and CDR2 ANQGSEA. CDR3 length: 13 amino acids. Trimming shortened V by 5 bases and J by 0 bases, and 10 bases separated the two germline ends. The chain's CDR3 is CSVSSLNQETQYF. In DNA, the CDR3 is TGCAGCGTTTCTAGTTTAAACCAAGAGACCCAGTACTTC.

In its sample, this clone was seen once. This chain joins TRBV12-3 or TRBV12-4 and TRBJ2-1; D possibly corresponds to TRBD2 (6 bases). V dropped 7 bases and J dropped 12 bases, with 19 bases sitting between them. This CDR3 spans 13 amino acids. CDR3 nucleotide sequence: TGTGCCAGCACCGTAATGGGGGGTGGACTGCAGTTCTTC. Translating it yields CASTVMGGGLQFF.

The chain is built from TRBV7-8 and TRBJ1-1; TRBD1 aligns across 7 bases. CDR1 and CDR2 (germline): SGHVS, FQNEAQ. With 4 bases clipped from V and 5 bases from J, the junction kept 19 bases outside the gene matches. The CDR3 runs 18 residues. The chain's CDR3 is CASSSLEGATGIGTEAFF. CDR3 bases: TGTGCCAGCAGCTCCCTCGAGGGGGCAACAGGGATTGGGACTGAAGCTTTCTTT.

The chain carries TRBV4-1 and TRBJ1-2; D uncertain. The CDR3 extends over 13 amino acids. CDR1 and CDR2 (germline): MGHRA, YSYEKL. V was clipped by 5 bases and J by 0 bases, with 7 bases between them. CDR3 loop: CASSSRANYGYTF. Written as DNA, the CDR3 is TGCGCCAGCAGCAGCCGCGCTAACTATGGCTACACCTTC.

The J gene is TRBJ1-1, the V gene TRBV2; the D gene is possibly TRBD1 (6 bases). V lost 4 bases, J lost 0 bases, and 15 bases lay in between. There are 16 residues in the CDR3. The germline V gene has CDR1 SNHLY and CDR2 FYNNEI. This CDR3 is CASSVSGALMNTEAFF. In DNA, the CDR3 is TGTGCCAGCAGTGTGTCAGGGGCCCTAATGAACACTGAAGCTTTCTTT.

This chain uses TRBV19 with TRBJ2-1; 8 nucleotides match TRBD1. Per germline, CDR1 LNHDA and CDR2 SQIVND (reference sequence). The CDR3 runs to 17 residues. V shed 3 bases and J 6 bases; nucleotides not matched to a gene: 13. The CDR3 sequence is CASSISHRDRRVNEQFF. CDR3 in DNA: TGTGCCAGTAGTATTTCCCACCGGGACAGGAGAGTCAATGAGCAGTTCTTC.

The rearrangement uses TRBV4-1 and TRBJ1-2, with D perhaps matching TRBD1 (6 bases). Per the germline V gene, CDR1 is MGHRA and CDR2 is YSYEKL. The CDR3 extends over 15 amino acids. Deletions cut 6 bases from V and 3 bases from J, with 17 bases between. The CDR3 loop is CASREMGTLDYGYTF. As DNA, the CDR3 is TGCGCCAGCAGAGAAATGGGGACACTGGACTATGGCTACACCTTC.